This is a list of T cell receptor beta chains from one sample in a study of T cells in Graves' hyperthyroidism and ophthalmopathy. MiXCR was run by TCRdb on the multiplex PCR reads, yielding one entry per CDR3 protein. In the table there are more than 350,000 distinct CDR3 sequences, roughly 15% of which are singletons. Sequencing input: blood. The receptors were gathered from a woman aged 60 to 75 with Graves' ophthalmopathy. Each CDR3 is given with its conserved first and last residue. The D gene is left open where the match is weak. A clone size is listed for some rows: how often the clone was seen (once, few, many), or a class if it is expanded.

V gene	D gene	J gene	clone size	CDR3 DNA	CDR3 protein
TRBV5-1	TRBD2	TRBJ2-7	.	TGCGCCAGCAGCTTACTAGCGGAGCACTACGAGCAGTACTTC	CASSLLAEHYEQYF
TRBV7-9	TRBD2	TRBJ2-1	few	TGTGCCAGCAGCTTAGCGACTAGCATGGGCTCCTACAATGAGCAGTTCTTC	CASSLATSMGSYNEQFF
TRBV15	.	TRBJ2-3	.	TGTGCCACCAGCAGAGATTCTCCCTCGGAGGGCCGGGGAGATACGCAGTATTTT	CATSRDSPSEGRGDTQYF
TRBV15	TRBD1	TRBJ2-5	.	TGTGCCACCAGCAGGGGACAGGGGTATGAGACCCAGTACTTC	CATSRGQGYETQYF
TRBV7-3	TRBD2	TRBJ2-1	few	TGTGCCAGTAAGTCTAGCGGGGGCTCTCAGTTCTTC	CASKSSGGSQFF
TRBV7-8	TRBD2	TRBJ2-7	many	TGTGCCAGCAGCTTAGCAAGGACTAGGCCCTACGAGCAGTACTTC	CASSLARTRPYEQYF
TRBV7-9	.	TRBJ1-4	few	TGTGCCAGCAGCAGCGGGGGCCTGGGGAATGAAAAACTGTTTTTT	CASSSGGLGNEKLFF
TRBV11-2	.	TRBJ2-7	many	TGTGCCAGCAGCCCCGCTTGGGGGACCTACGAGCAGTACTTC	CASSPAWGTYEQYF
TRBV5-1	.	TRBJ2-7	.	TGCGCCAGCAGCTTGGTGGGGGAGGTGTACGAGCAGTACTTC	CASSLVGEVYEQYF
TRBV9	TRBD1	TRBJ2-2	.	TGTGCCAGCAGCGTAGGAACAGGGGTGAACACCGGGGAGCTGTTTTTT	CASSVGTGVNTGELFF
TRBV24-1	.	TRBJ2-5	many	TGTGCCACCAGGGGGGGGGGCGCGAGAGAGACCCAGTACTTC	CATRGGGARETQYF
TRBV3-1	TRBD1	TRBJ2-5	few	TGTGCCAGCAGCCCCGTTGACAGGGAAGAGACCCAGTACTTC	CASSPVDREETQYF
TRBV11-3	TRBD2	TRBJ2-7	.	TGTGCCAGCAGCTTCCCGCATCCTAGCGGGAGAGGGTCCTACGAGCAGTACTTC	CASSFPHPSGRGSYEQYF
TRBV2	TRBD2	TRBJ2-7	.	TGTGCCAGCTCACCAGCAGGAGCGGGAGTACTGTACGAGCAGTACTTC	CASSPAGAGVLYEQYF
TRBV28	.	TRBJ1-5	.	TGTGCCAGCATCCCCCGGGGGAGCAATCAGCCCCAGCATTTT	CASIPRGSNQPQHF
TRBV19	TRBD2	TRBJ2-7	.	TGTGCCAGTAGCCTGGGACTAGCGGGAGTTCAGTACGAGCAGTACTTC	CASSLGLAGVQYEQYF
TRBV6-1	.	TRBJ1-2	many	TGTGCCAGCAGTCGACCGGGACACCACAACTATGGCTACACCTTC	CASSRPGHHNYGYTF
TRBV27	TRBD2	TRBJ2-1	.	TGTGCCAGCAGCCCGGGACTAGCGGGAGTTAAAGTCTTC	CASSPGLAGVKVF
TRBV20-1	.	TRBJ2-4	many	TGCAGTGCTCCGGGACTCGTGAACATTCAGTACTTC	CSAPGLVNIQYF